The sequence of this TCR beta chain was determined in a study of cytomegalovirus exposure and HLA in healthy donors. Turning to the study itself: About 85 million unique TCRs from HLA-typed donors were held in an early release of data. Points from the study as a whole: Per a later analysis, about 17,000 TCR beta sequences showed association with HLA alleles at 0.05 false discovery rate. One later analysis reportedly identified an Asian-associated ancestry cluster that showed fewer N-insertions than the roughly 640-donor mean. Associated with cytomegalovirus, according to the listing, were 150 to 200 TCR beta chains.

Comments on this clone: Its antigen is as yet unknown.

PCR primers comprised 60 Vbeta and 13 Jbeta primers. The repertoire was sequenced with immunoSEQ multiplex PCR; TCRdb's copy has only in-frame clones and lacks some. This listing includes fewer than 70,000 clones. This clonotype was sampled from a young man in good health and CMV-seropositive. The sequenced sample consisted of PBMCs.

The CDR3 sequence is CAWRPAGNTNEQYF. The CDR3, as DNA: TGTGCCTGGAGGCCGGCAGGGAATACGAACGAGCAGTACTTC. This sequence joins TRBV30 and TRBJ2-7; maybe TRBD1 (5 bases). Germline lookup yields CDR1 GTSNPN and CDR2 SVGIG (reference sequence). This CDR3 spans 14 amino acids. Trimming took off 3 bases at V and 5 bases at J, with 17 bases between the two ends. Drawing the rest from reference TRBV30 and TRBJ2-7, the complete variable domain is SQTIHQWPATLVQPVGSPLSLECTVEGTSNPNLYWYRQAAGRGLQLLFYSVGIGQISSEVPQNLSASRPQDRQFILSSKKLLLSDSGFYLCAWRPAGNTNEQYFGPGTRLTVT.